This T cell receptor (beta chain) stems from a study of human T cells and chemical hapten exposure. Points from the study as a whole: TCRs exceeding 1 in 1000 frequency stayed unchanged with DPC sensitization.

Unique molecular identifiers were linked by the library to individual cDNA molecules. TCRdb passed the 5' RACE reads through MiXCR, listing each CDR3 protein once. The table has tens of thousands of distinct CDR3 sequences, approximately 15% seen once; the top ten hold nearly 7%. This clonotype has more than one count but fewer than ten. Its antigen is unidentified. The starting material, unfractionated whole blood, was used for total RNA extraction. V lost 5 bases to trimming and J lost 10 bases, with 14 bases between them. CDR3 length equals 12 residues. Germline values: CDR1 MNHEY, CDR2 SVGEGT. This chain joins TRBV6-2 or TRBV6-3 and TRBJ1-1; D gene unclear. The sequence came from a female donor in good health. CDR3 loop: CASSIDGVGAFF. CDR3 in DNA: TGTGCCAGCAGTATCGACGGCGTCGGAGCTTTCTTT.